The present T cell receptor (beta chain) was sequenced within a study of T-cell reconstitution after alpha-beta-depleted transplantation in children. V was pared by 1 base and J by 0 bases, with 9 bases between. This CDR3 is 15 amino acids long. CDR1 and CDR2 from the germline V gene are LGHDT and YNNKEL (reference sequence). Preparation of the TCRbeta library used unique molecular identifiers. TCRdb ran MiXCR on the PCR reads and lists one entry per CDR3 protein. The sample has over 200,000 distinct CDR3 sequences; approximately 10% are singletons. The specimen was PBMCs from the stem cell graft donor, collected from the stem cell graft. The TCR sequence derives from a human donor who donated a stem cell graft to a child with acute lymphoblastic leukemia. The chain recombines TRBV3-1 with TRBJ1-2; D is unresolved. The CDR3 sequence: CASSQVGTANYGYTF. The DNA for the CDR3 is TGTGCCAGCAGCCAAGTGGGCACAGCTAACTATGGCTACACCTTC.